This T cell receptor beta chain stems from a study of T-cell memory formation after mild COVID-19. Germline-derived CDR1 and CDR2 are SGHKS and YYEKEE (reference sequence). This CDR3 contains 16 residues. The V end was cut by 6 bases, the J end by 1 base, with 20 bases between. This clonotype was found a few times. Its antigen is currently unknown. MiXCR, run by TCRdb on the 5' RACE reads, gives a single entry per CDR3 protein. Of about 620,000 distinct CDR3 sequences listed, roughly 18% are singletons. Findings of the study overall: Cross-reactive memory seemingly joined, as some responding clones were found in pre-infection memory. Clones shrinking between day 15 and 85 showed a balanced CD4/CD8 split, and those that grew later tilted toward CD4+.

Material for sequencing was PBMCs or a T cell subset sorted from them (not recorded which). The genes are TRBV5-5 and TRBJ2-7, with no clear D. The receptor's source is an adult woman who had mild COVID-19 (a few samples of this study predate the infection). Cell type and time point are not known. The CDR3 nucleotides are TGTGCCAGCACCCCCCAGCCTGAGGCCCCTTCCTACGAGCAGTACTTC. As protein: CASTPQPEAPSYEQYF.